This T cell receptor (beta chain) was sequenced for a study of vaccination effects on CD4 cells after COVID-19. Overall study results and limits: Pronounced clonal contraction occurred in clones induced by infection and by vaccine late after vaccination.

Produced via immunoSEQ multiplex PCR; TCRdb's table is partial and in-frame only. The sample includes about 16,000 clones, just under 70% seen only once; the top ten take 9% to 9.5%. With the ViraFEST assay, the study expanded antigen-specific CD4+ T cells using viral peptide pools, then sequenced them. A roughly ten-day culture period preceded the isolation of CD4+ T cells. Two doses of BNT162b2 or mRNA-1273 vaccine were administered to participants. On day 3 and again on day 7, half the medium was replaced with IL-2 medium. About this clone itself: The antigen is not known.

This CDR3 has 14 amino acids. V was clipped by 0 bases and J by 9 bases, with 12 bases between them. CDR1 is SGHDN and CDR2 is FVKESK in the germline V gene. The J gene is TRBJ1-3, the V gene TRBV14; maybe TRBD1 (5 bases). The clonotype originates from a human donor who received a COVID-19 vaccine. The sample in question was CD4+ T cells from PBMCs cultured with SARS-CoV-2 spike peptides, obtained after COVID-19 vaccination. The CDR3 protein is CASSQDPLGGTIYF. For the CDR3, the DNA is TGTGCCAGCAGCCAAGACCCCCTCGGGGGCACCATATATTTT.